Sequencing of this TCR beta chain was carried out in a study of OX40 agonist ivuxolimab in advanced cancers. Sequencing used immunoSEQ multiplex PCR; TCRdb keeps in-frame clones, though not all of them. Counted here are 80,000 to 100,000 clones, approximately 86% occurring once; the ten biggest clones make up around 0.82%. The CDR3 totals 15 residues. V was clipped by 5 bases and J by 8 bases; unmatched bases: 12. Germline loops: CDR1 KGHSH, CDR2 LQKENI. This chain uses TRBV18 with TRBJ2-1; 7 bases fit TRBD2. The source was CD4+ or CD8+ T cells sorted from blood, collected in a trial of the OX40 agonist ivuxolimab. The clonotype comes from an adult with an advanced solid tumor such as melanoma, head and neck, liver or kidney cancer. The CDR3, as DNA: TGTGCCAGCTCATCCCTAGGGACGGGGAGGGATGAGCAGTTCTTC. Amino acid sequence: CASSSLGTGRDEQFF. Filled out from reference TRBV18 and TRBJ2-1, the complete variable domain reads NAGVMQNPRHLVRRRGQEARLRCSPMKGHSHVYWYRQLPEEGLKFMVYLQKENIIDESGMPKERFSAEFPKEGPSILRIQQVVRGDSAAYFCASSSLGTGRDEQFFGPGTRLTVL.